This T cell receptor (beta chain) was identified during a study of blood T cell repertoires in COVID-19. The wider study: The origin of the acute and convalescent COVID-19 samples was the United States, Italy and Spain.

Germline V gene data show CDR1 as SQVTM and CDR2 as ANQGSEA. J gave up 9 bases and V 4 bases, and 12 bases lay outside the gene matches. CDR3 length equals 15 residues. Clones were sequenced by immunoSEQ multiplex PCR, and TCRdb holds only the in-frame ones, with some missing. The sample lists approximately 240,000 clones; about 79% were seen once. This receptor was taken from a woman in her thirties or forties who had recovered from COVID-19. Input material: peripheral blood. The chain uses TRBV29-1 and TRBJ2-1; 10 nucleotides line up with TRBD2. The CDR3 nucleotides are TGCAGCGTTGGTAACTCAGCGGGGGGGCGTAGTGAGCAGTTCTTC. Translation: CSVGNSAGGRSEQFF.